These T cell receptor beta chains were read from a single sample in a study of shared clonotypes between healthy human individuals. Sequencing used immunoSEQ multiplex PCR; TCRdb keeps in-frame clones, though not all of them. The sample shows 950,000 to 1,100,000 clones, around 76% of them seen only once. Sequencing was carried out using memory CD4+ T cells sorted from blood. The source of these receptors is a man between 18 and 35 years old in good health. CDR3s include the opening cysteine and the closing phenylalanine or tryptophan. The D gene is left open where the match is weak. Size tells how often a clone was seen (once, few, many) or the class of an expanded clone, and some rows leave it out.

v_gene,j_gene,abundance,d_gene,CDR3aa,CDR3nt
TRBV5-1,TRBJ1-1,.,.,CASSWEQGMNTEAFF,TGCGCCAGCAGCTGGGAACAGGGTATGAACACTGAAGCTTTCTTT
TRBV5-1,TRBJ2-3,.,TRBD2,CASTRGGPDTQYF,TGCGCCAGCACCCGGGGGGGCCCAGATACGCAGTATTTT
TRBV18,TRBJ2-7,.,TRBD1,CASSRGPTGTGYEQYF,TGTGCCAGCTCACGGGGTCCGACCGGGACAGGATACGAGCAGTACTTC
TRBV7-9,TRBJ2-1,.,.,CASSLEGDEQFF,TGTGCCAGCAGCTTAGAGGGAGATGAGCAGTTCTTC
TRBV7-9,TRBJ2-7,once,TRBD1,CASSRGTGTGDYEQYF,TGTGCCAGCAGCCGTGGAACCGGGACAGGAGACTACGAGCAGTACTTC
TRBV30,TRBJ1-2,.,.,CAWTPHEYGYTF,TGTGCCTGGACCCCGCACGAGTATGGCTACACCTTC
TRBV28,TRBJ1-2,.,.,CASSNLKGSDTF,TGTGCCAGCAGTAACCTAAAGGGCTCGGACACCTTC
TRBV7-6,TRBJ1-6,.,.,CASSLRQGNSYNSPLHF,TGTGCCAGCAGCCTACGTCAGGGAAACTCCTATAATTCACCCCTCCACTTT
TRBV5-1,TRBJ1-1,few,.,CASSPAPQPEAFF,TGCGCCAGCAGCCCCGCACCTCAACCTGAAGCTTTCTTT
TRBV6-4,TRBJ2-1,few,TRBD1,CASSGRDRPPIGSTNEQFF,TGTGCCAGCAGTGGAAGGGACAGGCCACCTATAGGGTCTACGAATGAGCAGTTCTTC
TRBV2,TRBJ2-2,few,.,CASSLGQSNTGELFF,TGTGCCAGTTCTTTGGGCCAGTCAAACACCGGGGAGCTGTTTTTT
TRBV25-1,TRBJ2-7,.,.,CASSEPGSAGGYEQYF,TGTGCCAGCAGTGAACCCGGTAGTGCCGGAGGGTACGAGCAGTACTTC
TRBV7-2,TRBJ2-1,once,.,CASSLSGDSSYNEQFF,TGTGCCAGCAGCTTGTCGGGGGACAGCTCCTACAATGAGCAGTTCTTC
TRBV2,TRBJ2-5,.,TRBD1,CARGQGQGPQETQYF,TGTGCCAGGGGTCAGGGACAGGGGCCCCAAGAGACCCAGTACTTC
TRBV30,TRBJ1-4,.,.,CAWSVGAINEKLFF,TGTGCCTGGAGTGTGGGCGCCATTAATGAAAAACTGTTTTTT
TRBV7-3,TRBJ2-1,few,TRBD2,CASSPGLAVNEQFF,TGTGCCAGCAGCCCGGGACTAGCGGTGAATGAGCAGTTCTTC
TRBV7-6,TRBJ2-3,.,TRBD2,CASSLGQRGTDTQYF,TGTGCCAGCAGCTTAGGGCAGCGGGGGACAGATACGCAGTATTTT
TRBV9,TRBJ2-7,.,TRBD2,CASSVGGLAGDYEQYF,TGTGCCAGCAGCGTAGGGGGACTAGCGGGGGACTACGAGCAGTACTTC
TRBV4-1,TRBJ2-1,.,.,CASRPDPTPVSSYNEQFF,TGCGCCAGCAGGCCGGATCCGACTCCAGTGAGCTCCTACAATGAGCAGTTCTTC
TRBV6-5,TRBJ2-7,.,TRBD1,CASSPGQGGEQYF,TGTGCCAGCAGCCCCGGACAGGGCGGCGAGCAGTACTTC
TRBV5-1,TRBJ2-3,.,.,CASSSGTFSTDTQYF,TGCGCCAGCAGCTCCGGGACTTTTAGCACAGATACGCAGTATTTT
TRBV2,TRBJ2-3,.,.,CASSDSGYHTDTQYF,TGTGCCAGCAGTGACTCCGGGTACCACACAGATACGCAGTATTTT
TRBV27,TRBJ1-5,.,TRBD1,CASSYRQGGNQPQHF,TGTGCCAGCAGTTATCGACAGGGAGGCAATCAGCCCCAGCATTTT
TRBV30,TRBJ1-5,.,.,CAWSRFNQPQHF,TGTGCCTGGAGTAGGTTTAATCAGCCCCAGCATTTT
TRBV5-1,TRBJ1-2,.,.,CASSLAGGGSYGYTF,TGCGCCAGCAGCTTGGCTGGTGGGGGCAGTTATGGCTACACCTTC
TRBV5-1,TRBJ2-2,.,TRBD1,CASSTLGGTGPTGELFF,TGCGCCAGCAGCACCCTAGGAGGGACAGGGCCCACCGGGGAGCTGTTTTTT
TRBV14,TRBJ1-2,.,.,CASSQANYGYTF,TGTGCCAGCAGCCAGGCTAACTATGGCTACACCTTC
TRBV19,TRBJ1-5,.,TRBD1,CASSPWTGRLYSNQPQHF,TGTGCCAGTAGTCCGTGGACAGGGCGTCTGTATAGCAATCAGCCCCAGCATTTT
TRBV7-6,TRBJ1-2,.,.,CASSSGVPGYDGYTF,TGTGCCAGCAGCTCAGGGGTCCCAGGGTATGATGGCTACACCTTC
TRBV6-5,TRBJ1-1,.,TRBD1,CASSLGGGRTEAFF,TGTGCCAGCAGTTTAGGAGGGGGCAGGACTGAAGCTTTCTTT
TRBV28,TRBJ2-5,few,TRBD2,CASSLSLAEETQYF,TGTGCCAGCAGCCTATCTCTAGCGGAAGAGACCCAGTACTTC
TRBV7-6,TRBJ1-2,.,.,CASSLADGAGDGYTF,TGTGCCAGCAGCTTAGCGGACGGGGCTGGGGATGGCTACACCTTC
TRBV15,TRBJ2-7,.,.,CATSRDRGTSYEQYF,TGTGCCACCAGCAGAGATAGGGGGACCTCCTACGAGCAGTACTTC
TRBV10-1,TRBJ1-2,.,TRBD1,CASSESGTGDLYGYTF,TGCGCCAGCAGTGAGTCGGGGACAGGGGATCTCTATGGCTACACCTTC
TRBV10-2,TRBJ2-1,.,TRBD2,CASSGTSGDNEQFF,TGCGCCAGCAGTGGAACTAGCGGCGACAATGAGCAGTTCTTC
TRBV28,TRBJ1-4,.,.,CASSGQNEKLFF,TGTGCCAGCAGCGGACAGAATGAAAAACTGTTTTTT
TRBV7-9,TRBJ2-7,.,.,CASSLVGDLNSYEQYF,TGTGCCAGCAGCCTGGTAGGTGACTTAAACTCCTACGAGCAGTACTTC
TRBV10-3,TRBJ1-6,.,.,CAIRGGLKNSPLHF,TGTGCCATCAGGGGGGGCCTAAAAAATTCACCCCTCCACTTT
TRBV2,TRBJ2-5,.,.,CASTLRGETQYF,TGTGCCAGCACCTTAAGGGGGGAGACCCAGTACTTC
TRBV9,TRBJ1-6,.,TRBD1,CASSVEGGGNNSPLHF,TGTGCCAGCAGCGTAGAGGGAGGGGGCAATAATTCACCCCTCCACTTT
TRBV5-1,TRBJ2-2,.,TRBD1,CASSLTQGVGGELFF,TGCGCCAGCAGCTTGACACAGGGGGTAGGCGGGGAGCTGTTTTTT
TRBV28,TRBJ1-6,.,.,CASSLRPGTYNSPLHF,TGTGCCAGCAGTCTCCGTCCTGGCACCTATAATTCACCCCTCCACTTT
TRBV19,TRBJ1-1,.,.,CAARGRGAPEAFF,TGTGCCGCCCGGGGGCGAGGGGCCCCTGAAGCTTTCTTT